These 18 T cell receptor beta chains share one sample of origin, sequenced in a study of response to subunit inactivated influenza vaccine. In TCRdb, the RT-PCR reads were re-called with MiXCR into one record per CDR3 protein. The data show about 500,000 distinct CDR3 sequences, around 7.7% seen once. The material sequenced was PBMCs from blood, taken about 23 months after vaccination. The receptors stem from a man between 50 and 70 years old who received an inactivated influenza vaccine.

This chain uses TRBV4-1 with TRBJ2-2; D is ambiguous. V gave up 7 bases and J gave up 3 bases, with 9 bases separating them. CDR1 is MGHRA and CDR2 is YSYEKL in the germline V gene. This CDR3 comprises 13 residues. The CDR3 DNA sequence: TGCGCCAGCAAGACCACCCACACCGGGGAGCTGTTTTTT. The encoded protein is CASKTTHTGELFF.

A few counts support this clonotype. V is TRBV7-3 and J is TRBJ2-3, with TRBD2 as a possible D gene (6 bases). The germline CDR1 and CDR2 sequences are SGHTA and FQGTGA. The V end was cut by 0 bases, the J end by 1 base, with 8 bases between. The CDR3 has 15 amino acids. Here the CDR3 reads CASSLTGTRTDTQYF. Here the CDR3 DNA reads TGTGCCAGCAGCTTAACGGGGACTCGCACAGATACGCAGTATTTT.

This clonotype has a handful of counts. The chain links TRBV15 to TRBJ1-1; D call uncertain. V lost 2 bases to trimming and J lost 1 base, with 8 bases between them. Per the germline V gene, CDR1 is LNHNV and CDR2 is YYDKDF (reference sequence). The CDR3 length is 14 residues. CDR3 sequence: CATSRRTPNTEAFF. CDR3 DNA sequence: TGTGCCACCAGCAGACGAACCCCGAACACTGAAGCTTTCTTT.

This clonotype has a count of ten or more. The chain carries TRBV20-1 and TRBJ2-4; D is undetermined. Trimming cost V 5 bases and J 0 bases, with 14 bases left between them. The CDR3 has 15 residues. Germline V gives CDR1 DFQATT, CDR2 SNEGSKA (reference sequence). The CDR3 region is CSARAAAVAKNIQYF. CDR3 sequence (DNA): TGCAGTGCTCGTGCCGCGGCCGTAGCCAAAAACATTCAGTACTTC.

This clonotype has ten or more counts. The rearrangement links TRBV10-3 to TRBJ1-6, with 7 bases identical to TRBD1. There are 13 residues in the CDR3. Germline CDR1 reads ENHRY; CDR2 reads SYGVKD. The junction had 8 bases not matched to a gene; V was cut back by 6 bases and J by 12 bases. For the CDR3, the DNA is TGTGCCATCAGGGAGACAGGGAGTGTACCCCTCCACTTT. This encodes CAIRETGSVPLHF.

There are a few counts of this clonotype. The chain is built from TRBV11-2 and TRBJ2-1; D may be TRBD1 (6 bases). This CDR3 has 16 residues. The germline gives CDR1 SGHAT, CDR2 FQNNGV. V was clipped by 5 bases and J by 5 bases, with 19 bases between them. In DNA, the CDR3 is TGTGCCAGCAGCGGGGGCGGAAGCTCTCACCACAATGAGCAGTTCTTC. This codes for CASSGGGSSHHNEQFF.

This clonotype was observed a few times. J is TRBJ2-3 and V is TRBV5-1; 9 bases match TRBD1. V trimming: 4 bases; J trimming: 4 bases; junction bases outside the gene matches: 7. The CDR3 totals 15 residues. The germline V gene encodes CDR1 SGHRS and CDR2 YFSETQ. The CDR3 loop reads CASSRDRVRADTQYF. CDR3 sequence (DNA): TGCGCCAGCAGCAGGGACAGGGTTCGGGCAGATACGCAGTATTTT.

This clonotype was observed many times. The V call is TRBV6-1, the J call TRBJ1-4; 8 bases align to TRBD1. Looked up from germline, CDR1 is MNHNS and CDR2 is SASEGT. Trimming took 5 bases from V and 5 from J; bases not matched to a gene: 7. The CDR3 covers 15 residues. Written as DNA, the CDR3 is TGTGCCAGCAGTATGGGACAGGCTTCAAATGAAAAACTGTTTTTT. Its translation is CASSMGQASNEKLFF.

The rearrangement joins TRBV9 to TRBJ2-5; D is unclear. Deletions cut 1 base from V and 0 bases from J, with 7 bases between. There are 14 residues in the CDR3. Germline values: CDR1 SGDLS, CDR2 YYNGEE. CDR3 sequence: CASSVLGNQETQYF. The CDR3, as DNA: TGTGCCAGCAGCGTACTGGGCAACCAAGAGACCCAGTACTTC.

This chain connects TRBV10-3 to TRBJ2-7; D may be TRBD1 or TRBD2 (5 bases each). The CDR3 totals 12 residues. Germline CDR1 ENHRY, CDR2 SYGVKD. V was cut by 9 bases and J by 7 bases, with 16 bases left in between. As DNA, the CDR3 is TGTGCCATGGGGGAGCGGCCGGGGGAGCAGTACTTC. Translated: CAMGERPGEQYF.

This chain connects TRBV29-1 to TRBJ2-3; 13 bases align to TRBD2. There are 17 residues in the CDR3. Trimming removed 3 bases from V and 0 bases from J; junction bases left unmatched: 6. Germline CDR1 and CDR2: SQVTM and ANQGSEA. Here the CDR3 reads CSVEFGLAGASTDTQYF. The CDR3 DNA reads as TGCAGCGTTGAGTTTGGACTAGCGGGAGCCAGCACAGATACGCAGTATTTT.

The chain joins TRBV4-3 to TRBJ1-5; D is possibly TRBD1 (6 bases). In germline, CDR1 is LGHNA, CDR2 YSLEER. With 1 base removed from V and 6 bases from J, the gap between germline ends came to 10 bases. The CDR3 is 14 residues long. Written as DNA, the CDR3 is TGCGCCAGCAGCCAAGGGGCAGGGGCTCAGCCCCAGCATTTT. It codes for CASSQGAGAQPQHF.

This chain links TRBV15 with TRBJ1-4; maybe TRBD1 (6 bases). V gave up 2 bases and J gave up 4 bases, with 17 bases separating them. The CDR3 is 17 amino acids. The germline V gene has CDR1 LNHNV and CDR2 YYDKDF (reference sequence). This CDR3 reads CATSRKGVRRDNEKLFF. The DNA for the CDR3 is TGTGCCACCAGCAGAAAGGGGGTGCGGAGAGATAATGAAAAACTGTTTTTT.

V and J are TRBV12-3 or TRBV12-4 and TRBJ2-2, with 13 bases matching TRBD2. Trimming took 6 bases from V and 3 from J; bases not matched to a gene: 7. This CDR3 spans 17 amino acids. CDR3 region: CASRPGLAGADTGELFF. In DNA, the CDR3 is TGTGCCAGCAGGCCAGGACTAGCGGGAGCGGACACCGGGGAGCTGTTTTTT.

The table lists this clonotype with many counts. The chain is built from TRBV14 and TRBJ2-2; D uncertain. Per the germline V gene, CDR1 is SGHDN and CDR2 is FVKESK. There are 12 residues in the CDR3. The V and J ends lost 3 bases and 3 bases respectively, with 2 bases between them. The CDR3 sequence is CASSHYTGELFF. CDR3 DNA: TGTGCCAGCAGCCATTACACCGGGGAGCTGTTTTTT.

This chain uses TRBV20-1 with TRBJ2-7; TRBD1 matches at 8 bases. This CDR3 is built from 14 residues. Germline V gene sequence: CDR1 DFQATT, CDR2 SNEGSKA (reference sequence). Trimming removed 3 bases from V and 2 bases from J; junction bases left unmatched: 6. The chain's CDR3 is CSARDRVGTYEQYF. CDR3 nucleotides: TGCAGTGCTAGGGACAGGGTGGGGACCTACGAGCAGTACTTC.

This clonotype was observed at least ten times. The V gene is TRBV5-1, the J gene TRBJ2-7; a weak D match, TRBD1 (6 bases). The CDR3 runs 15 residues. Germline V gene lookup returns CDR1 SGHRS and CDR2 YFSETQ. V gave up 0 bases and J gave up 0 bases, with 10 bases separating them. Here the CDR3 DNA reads TGCGCCAGCAGCTTGGGCAGGGGCGTCTCCTACGAGCAGTACTTC. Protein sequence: CASSLGRGVSYEQYF.

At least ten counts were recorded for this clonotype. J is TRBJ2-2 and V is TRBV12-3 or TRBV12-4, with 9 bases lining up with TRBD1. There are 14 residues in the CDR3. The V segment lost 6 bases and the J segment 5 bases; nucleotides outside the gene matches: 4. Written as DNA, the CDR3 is TGTGCCAGCAGGAGGACAGGGGATACCGGGGAGCTGTTTTTT. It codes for CASRRTGDTGELFF.